The clone carrying this TCR beta chain turned up a few times. Its antigen is undetermined. This entry comes from a study of T-cell reconstitution after alpha-beta-depleted transplantation in children. Points from the study as a whole: Surviving recipient cells, namely T cells and thymic progenitors, were the source of high day-60 TCRbeta diversity in some patients. Roughly two months post-transplant, alpha-beta T cells reportedly originated from several hundred graft clones that had expanded. Newly made T cells mostly supplied T-cell counts and diversity one year after transplant.

Unique molecular identifiers were built into the TCRbeta library. TCRdb called the PCR reads again in MiXCR, with one record for every CDR3 protein. The table lists fewer than 400,000 distinct CDR3 sequences, approximately 23% of them singletons. This CDR3 has 13 amino acids. CDR1 and CDR2 from the germline V gene are MNHNS and SASEGT. V lost 8 bases to trimming and J lost 3 bases, with 12 bases between them. The TCR sequence derives from a male patient younger than 18 who had a stem cell transplant for acute lymphoblastic leukemia, so the T cells may come from the graft donor. The gene calls are TRBV6-1 and TRBJ2-3; D possibly corresponds to TRBD2 (5 bases). The source was PBMCs, mostly from graft donor cells, collected 180 days after TCRalphabeta/CD19-depleted stem cell transplant. The CDR3 region is CASSRSGTDTQYF. In DNA form, the CDR3 reads TGTGCCAGCTCAAGATCGGGGACAGATACGCAGTATTTT.